This entry lists 28 T cell receptor beta chains sequenced from one sample in a study of cytomegalovirus exposure and HLA in healthy donors. Amplification used 60 Vbeta primers and 13 Jbeta primers. TCRdb's table, derived via immunoSEQ multiplex PCR, lists solely in-frame clones and lacks some. The sample lists around 140,000 clones, 60% to 80% occurring once. Specimen: PBMCs. The receptors originated from a male donor in good health and CMV-seronegative.

The gene calls are TRBV28 and TRBJ2-1; 12 nucleotides match TRBD2. Germline V lookup: CDR1 MDHEN, CDR2 SYDVKM. The junction had 4 bases not matched to a gene; V was cut back by 6 bases and J by 1 base. CDR3 length equals 16 residues. In DNA, the CDR3 is TGTGCCAGCAGGCAACTAGCGGGAGGTTCCTACAATGAGCAGTTCTTC. Protein product: CASRQLAGGSYNEQFF.

The chain couples TRBV7-9 to TRBJ1-5; TRBD1 matches at 7 bases. V trimming: 5 bases; J trimming: 3 bases; junction bases outside the gene matches: 4. Looked up from germline, CDR1 is SEHNR and CDR2 is FQNEAQ (reference sequence). The CDR3 is made up of 14 amino acids. The CDR3 reads CASSPGTDNQPQHF. CDR3 DNA sequence: TGTGCCAGCAGCCCCGGGACAGACAATCAGCCCCAGCATTTT.

The chain combines TRBV6-7 with TRBJ2-2; 10 bases agree with TRBD2. TRBV6-7 is reported as an ORF; its role is uncertain. V was pared by 6 bases and J by 6 bases, with 13 bases of the junction left unmatched. The CDR3 totals 17 residues. In nucleotides, the CDR3 is TGTGCCAGCAGACTGAGAAGAGCGGGAGGGCCCCCCGGGGAGCTGTTTTTT. Residues: CASRLRRAGGPPGELFF.

This clone appeared many times. The genes are TRBV29-1 and TRBJ2-1; tentatively, D is TRBD1 (5 bases). The CDR3 has 16 residues. Between the trimmed V and J ends, which lost 3 bases and 4 bases, there was a span of 19 bases. Germline CDR1 SQVTM, CDR2 ANQGSEA. CDR3 region: CSVEARDRTVYNEQFF. The CDR3 DNA is TGCAGCGTTGAGGCCCGAGACAGAACGGTGTACAATGAGCAGTTCTTC.

This chain connects TRBV7-2 to TRBJ2-3, with TRBD1 as a possible D gene (6 bases). Per germline, CDR1 SGHTA and CDR2 FQGNSA. The CDR3 is 13 amino acids. The V and J ends lost 6 bases and 6 bases respectively, with 13 bases between them. The CDR3 sequence is CASRQGDLDTQYF. The CDR3 bases are TGTGCCAGCAGACAGGGCGACCTGGATACGCAGTATTTT.

The chain couples TRBV28 to TRBJ1-3; D gene uncertain. Trimming pared 10 bases from V and 0 bases from J, leaving 7 bases between. There are 12 residues in the CDR3. Looked up from germline, CDR1 is MDHEN and CDR2 is SYDVKM. CDR3 loop: CATVGSGNTIYF. The CDR3, as DNA: TGTGCCACCGTCGGCTCTGGAAACACCATATATTTT.

The chain couples TRBV6-6 to TRBJ1-6; possibly TRBD1 for D (6 bases). Germline CDR1 is MNHNY and CDR2 is SVGAGI (reference sequence). CDR3 length equals 16 residues. With 7 bases removed from V and 5 bases from J, the gap between germline ends came to 18 bases. CDR3 loop: CASTSRGGGDNSPLHF. The CDR3 DNA follows: TGTGCCAGCACCAGTAGAGGGGGAGGGGATAATTCACCCCTCCACTTT.

This clone was observed a handful of times. The chain carries TRBV30 and TRBJ1-1; the D gene is possibly TRBD1 (6 bases). The CDR3 runs to 10 residues. The V and J ends lost 8 bases and 6 bases respectively, with 10 bases between them. CDR1 is GTSNPN and CDR2 is SVGIG in the germline V gene (reference sequence). The CDR3 DNA reads TGTGCCGGAGGACAGCCTGAAGCTTTCTTT. The encoded protein is CAGGQPEAFF.

The chain recombines TRBV7-2 with TRBJ2-7; no clear D. CDR3 length: 12 residues. Germline CDR1 and CDR2: SGHTA and FQGNSA. Deletions cut 3 bases from V and 1 base from J, with 4 bases between. CDR3 sequence: CASSLSSYEQYF. The CDR3 DNA is TGTGCCAGCAGCTTGAGTTCCTACGAGCAGTACTTC.

This clone was observed a few times. The rearrangement joins TRBV7-9 to TRBJ2-7, with D maybe TRBD1 (5 bases). Per the germline V gene, CDR1 is SEHNR and CDR2 is FQNEAQ (reference sequence). The CDR3 contains 12 residues. Trimming cost V 5 bases and J 2 bases, with 7 bases left between them. Here the CDR3 DNA reads TGTGCCAGCAGCCAGGGCCCCTACGAGCAGTACTTC. It is translated as CASSQGPYEQYF.

The rearrangement links TRBV30 to TRBJ1-5, with D maybe TRBD1 (5 bases). V was cut by 2 bases and J by 1 base, with 12 bases left in between. In germline, CDR1 is GTSNPN, CDR2 SVGIG (reference sequence). CDR3 size: 15 residues. The CDR3 is CAWSQTARSNQPQHF. The CDR3 DNA follows: TGTGCCTGGAGTCAGACAGCTAGGAGCAATCAGCCCCAGCATTTT.

Written as DNA, the CDR3 is TGCGCCAGCAGCCCGGAGGGACAGGGGTTCTATACGCAGTATTTT. Encoded protein: CASSPEGQGFYTQYF. This chain connects TRBV4-3 to TRBJ2-3; 10 bases map to TRBD1. The junction had 8 bases not matched to a gene; V was cut back by 4 bases and J by 7 bases. The germline CDR1 and CDR2 sequences are LGHNA and YSLEER. This CDR3 has 15 amino acids.

This chain uses TRBV19 with TRBJ1-5; no firm D call. The V gene's germline CDR1 is LNHDA and CDR2 SQIVND (reference sequence). The CDR3 length is 14 residues. V was clipped by 4 bases and J by 5 bases, with 12 bases between them. The CDR3 loop reads CASSKLSSDQPQHF. In DNA, the CDR3 is TGTGCCAGTAGTAAACTGAGCTCTGATCAGCCCCAGCATTTT.

The chain joins TRBV15 to TRBJ2-7, with D maybe TRBD2 (6 bases). The CDR3 runs to 16 residues. Germline V CDR1 and CDR2: LNHNV, YYDKDF (reference sequence). V was clipped by 2 bases and J by 7 bases, with 21 bases between them. CDR3 bases: TGTGCCACCAGCAGACTGGGAGGCGGACGGAGCTATGAGCAGTACTTC. Amino acid sequence: CATSRLGGGRSYEQYF. The variable domain in full, with the rest retrieved from reference TRBV15 and TRBJ2-7, is DAMVIQNPRYQVTQFGKPVTLSCSQTLNHNVMYWYQQKSSQAPKLLFHYYDKDFNNEADTPDNFQSRRPNTSFCFLDIRSPGLGDTAMYLCATSRLGGGRSYEQYFGPGTRLTVT.

The chain couples TRBV6-5 to TRBJ2-1; weak D call: TRBD2 (5 bases). There are 15 residues in the CDR3. CDR1 is MNHEY, CDR2 SVGAGI, per germline. V was cut by 5 bases and J by 0 bases, with 11 bases left in between. The CDR3 is CASSNRRGSYNEQFF. The CDR3 DNA is TGTGCCAGCAGTAACCGACGGGGCTCCTACAATGAGCAGTTCTTC.

V usage is TRBV9 and J usage is TRBJ1-3; possibly TRBD1 for D (6 bases). Trimming took 2 bases from V and 1 from J, leaving 13 bases between them. Germline V gives CDR1 SGDLS, CDR2 YYNGEE. The CDR3 runs to 16 residues. For the CDR3, the DNA is TGTGCCAGCAGCGTGGGGCAGGGGTTTTCTGGAAACACCATATATTTT. Protein: CASSVGQGFSGNTIYF.

This clone was found a few times. The rearrangement uses TRBV15 and TRBJ2-7; no reliable D call. With 2 bases removed from V and 2 bases from J, the gap between germline ends came to 7 bases. Germline CDR1 LNHNV, CDR2 YYDKDF (reference sequence). The CDR3 spans 13 residues. Written as DNA, the CDR3 is TGTGCCACCAGCAGACGAGGAGCCTACGAGCAGTACTTC. Its translation is CATSRRGAYEQYF.

This chain uses TRBV7-8 with TRBJ2-3, with D perhaps TRBD1 (6 bases). Germline V CDR1 and CDR2: SGHVS, FQNEAQ. This CDR3 is built from 13 residues. V lost 1 base, J lost 4 bases, and 6 bases lay in between. CDR3: CASSLGGPDTQYF. The DNA for the CDR3 is TGTGCCAGCAGCTTAGGGGGGCCAGATACGCAGTATTTT. Variable domain in full (rest from reference TRBV7-8 and TRBJ2-3): GAGVSQSPRYKVAKRGQDVALRCDPISGHVSLFWYQQALGQGPEFLTYFQNEAQLDKSGLPSDRFFAERPEGSVSTLKIQRTQQEDSAVYLCASSLGGPDTQYFGPGTRLTVL.

The chain uses TRBV27 and TRBJ2-5; D might be TRBD1 (7 bases). CDR3 length: 14 residues. Between the trimmed V and J ends, which lost 6 bases and 2 bases, there was a span of 13 bases. CDR1 is MNHEY, CDR2 SMNVEV, per germline (reference sequence). CDR3 DNA sequence: TGTGCCAGCAGGAGGGGGCGGGGTCAAGAGACCCAGTACTTC. It is translated as CASRRGRGQETQYF.

This clone turned up a few times. The rearrangement joins TRBV7-2 to TRBJ1-6; the D gene is possibly TRBD1 (6 bases). The CDR3 is 15 amino acids. V gave up 1 base and J gave up 6 bases, with 10 bases separating them. CDR1 is SGHTA and CDR2 is FQGNSA in the germline V gene. The CDR3 protein is CASSLDRAANSPLHF. For the CDR3, the DNA is TGTGCCAGCAGCTTAGACAGGGCCGCTAATTCACCCCTCCACTTT.

This clone was seen once. V is TRBV25-1 and J is TRBJ1-6, with D unclear. This CDR3 has 12 amino acids. V was clipped by 4 bases and J by 10 bases, with 8 bases between them. Germline CDR1 reads MGHDK; CDR2 reads SYGVNS. DNA for the CDR3: TGTGCCAGCAGTGGAGCGGGGTCACCCCTCCACTTT. Translated: CASSGAGSPLHF.

The J gene is TRBJ2-7, the V gene TRBV27, with D uncertain. Germline CDR1 reads MNHEY; CDR2 reads SMNVEV (reference sequence). Trimming removed 10 bases at V and 2 bases at J, with 15 bases between. The CDR3 is 13 amino acids. CDR3 residues: CATGDLTTYEQYF. DNA for the CDR3: TGTGCCACCGGCGACTTGACCACCTACGAGCAGTACTTC.

The rearrangement uses TRBV16 and TRBJ2-7; no clear D. Germline V gene lookup returns CDR1 KGHSY and CDR2 FQNENV. Trimming pared 1 base from V and 1 base from J, leaving 17 bases between. The CDR3 covers 17 residues. Here the CDR3 reads CASSQFEDLLSSYEQYF. DNA for the CDR3: TGTGCCAGCAGCCAATTTGAGGATCTCCTCAGTTCCTACGAGCAGTACTTC.

V is TRBV7-3 and J is TRBJ2-2, with D uncertain. The CDR3 is 12 residues long. CDR1 and CDR2 (germline): SGHTA, FQGTGA. Deletions cut 4 bases from V and 7 bases from J, with 7 bases between. The CDR3 nucleotides are TGTGCCAGCAGCTCGGGTGTCGGGGAGCTGTTTTTT. Translation gives CASSSGVGELFF.

CDR3 nucleotides: TGTGCCAGCAGCTTGGGGCGGCACCAAGAGACCCAGTACTTC. Protein: CASSLGRHQETQYF. V gene TRBV7-2 combines with J gene TRBJ2-5; D possibly corresponds to TRBD1 (5 bases). V was clipped by 3 bases and J by 0 bases, with 8 bases between them. Germline V gives CDR1 SGHTA, CDR2 FQGNSA. The CDR3 sequence is 14 residues long.

This clone was seen a single time. The rearrangement joins TRBV15 to TRBJ1-3; tentative D call: TRBD1 (5 bases). This CDR3 spans 16 amino acids. The germline V and J ends were trimmed by 6 bases and 0 bases, with 15 bases remaining between them. Germline CDR1 reads LNHNV; CDR2 reads YYDKDF (reference sequence). CDR3 DNA: TGTGCCACCAGACTACAGGACGCACTCTCTGGAAACACCATATATTTT. This sequence encodes CATRLQDALSGNTIYF.

As concerns this clone: One junction end does not reproduce the germline sequence, and a read error may be involved. This sequence joins TRBV7-2 and TRBJ2-5; maybe TRBD1 (6 bases). The last part of the DNA fits TRBJ2-7 better; the J call may be wrong. The CDR3 has 14 amino acids. Germline CDR1 SGHTA, CDR2 FQGNSA. This CDR3 is CASSLGGTTYEQYF. As DNA, the CDR3 is TGTGCCAGCAGTTTAGGTGGGACAACCTACGAGCAGTACTTC.

The V call is TRBV11-2, the J call TRBJ1-5; D unclear. This CDR3 comprises 12 residues. V was clipped by 4 bases and J by 3 bases, with 4 bases between them. Germline CDR1 SGHAT, CDR2 FQNNGV. Here the CDR3 DNA reads TGTGCCAGCAGCTCTAACAATCAGCCCCAGCATTTT. Translated: CASSSNNQPQHF.